The 19 T cell receptor beta chains below were found in one sample sequenced in a study of OX40 agonist ivuxolimab in advanced cancers. Only in-frame clones appear in the TCRdb table, and some are missing; sequencing was by immunoSEQ multiplex PCR. This table holds nearly 110,000 clones, 80% to 95% found once. Sample: CD4+ or CD8+ T cells sorted from blood, taken in a trial of the OX40 agonist ivuxolimab. Receptors originate from an adult with an advanced solid tumor such as melanoma, head and neck, liver or kidney cancer.

Here the CDR3 reads CASNDSPSYGYTF. DNA of the CDR3: TGTGCCAGCAATGACAGCCCTAGCTATGGCTACACCTTC. The J gene is TRBJ1-2, the V gene TRBV6-5; a possible D gene is TRBD1 (5 bases). Germline CDR1 reads MNHEY; CDR2 reads SVGAGI. This CDR3 contains 13 residues. V was trimmed by 7 bases and J by 4 bases, leaving 13 bases between them.

The genes are TRBV18 and TRBJ1-1; no clear D gene. The CDR3 is made up of 12 amino acids. Germline V gene sequence: CDR1 KGHSH, CDR2 LQKENI. Trimming took 3 bases from V and 7 from J, leaving 9 bases between them. In DNA, the CDR3 is TGTGCCAGCTCACCCGCCCGGGTTGAAGCTTTCTTT. It is translated as CASSPARVEAFF. The whole variable domain, filled in from reference TRBV18 and TRBJ1-1, reads NAGVMQNPRHLVRRRGQEARLRCSPMKGHSHVYWYRQLPEEGLKFMVYLQKENIIDESGMPKERFSAEFPKEGPSILRIQQVVRGDSAAYFCASSPARVEAFFGQGTRLTVV.

The chain carries TRBV28 and TRBJ2-3; 16 nucleotides agree with TRBD2. Germline CDR1 reads MDHEN; CDR2 reads SYDVKM. The CDR3 has 23 residues. The V and J ends lost 4 bases and 2 bases, in that order; junction bases with no gene match: 21. The CDR3 reads CASSSRTGHGTSGRASFTDTQYF. In DNA, the CDR3 is TGTGCCAGCAGTTCAAGAACAGGCCACGGGACTAGCGGGAGGGCCTCCTTCACAGATACGCAGTATTTT.

The genes are TRBV11-1 and TRBJ2-7; D is possibly TRBD1 (5 bases). This CDR3 region has 13 residues. CDR1 and CDR2 (germline): SGHAT, FQDESV (reference sequence). Trimming left V 3 bases short and J 7 bases short, with 13 bases between. The CDR3 sequence is CASSLSGPREQYF. DNA for the CDR3: TGTGCCAGCAGCTTGTCAGGGCCTCGGGAGCAGTACTTC.

The V call is TRBV7-3, the J call TRBJ2-5, with TRBD2 identical over 14 bases. V was pared by 4 bases and J by 4 bases, with 14 bases of the junction left unmatched. There are 19 residues in the CDR3. CDR1 and CDR2 from the germline V gene are SGHTA and FQGTGA. This CDR3 is CASSSTLGLAGEIPETQYF. The CDR3 nucleotides are TGTGCCAGCAGCTCGACCCTGGGACTAGCGGGAGAAATCCCAGAGACCCAGTACTTC.

The gene calls are TRBV27 and TRBJ2-7; possibly TRBD2 for D (5 bases). Trimming left V 3 bases short and J 6 bases short, with 12 bases between. The V gene's germline CDR1 is MNHEY and CDR2 SMNVEV (reference sequence). This CDR3 is built from 13 residues. CDR3 loop: CASSFGPRGEQYF. As DNA, the CDR3 is TGTGCCAGCAGTTTTGGGCCTCGGGGCGAGCAGTACTTC.

Points on this clone: Because the CDR3 is missing its conserved closing phenylalanine or tryptophan, this is likely a read error. The chain is built from TRBV7-8 and TRBJ2-7; no clear D. V lost 2 bases and J lost 0, with 8 bases in between. CDR3 length: 14 amino acids. From germline, CDR1 is SGHVS and CDR2 FQNEAQ. For the CDR3, the DNA is TGTGCCAGCAGCTTACGTTTGAGCTCCTACGAGCAGTACTTG. Translating it yields CASSLRLSSYEQYL.

The chain carries TRBV7-9 and TRBJ2-7, with 9 nucleotides matching TRBD1. Germline V CDR1 and CDR2: SEHNR, FQNEAQ (reference sequence). V shed 10 bases and J 3 bases; nucleotides not matched to a gene: 13. CDR3 length: 15 residues. The chain's CDR3 is CATIHEGQGSYEQYF. DNA of the CDR3: TGTGCCACCATTCACGAGGGACAGGGAAGCTACGAGCAGTACTTC.

The chain carries TRBV7-9 and TRBJ2-2, with unresolved D. CDR1 and CDR2 from the germline V gene are SEHNR and FQNEAQ (reference sequence). The CDR3 spans 14 residues. Trimming left V 0 bases short and J 5 bases short, with 7 bases between. CDR3 protein: CASSLALETGELFF. CDR3 DNA sequence: TGTGCCAGCAGCTTAGCGTTGGAGACCGGGGAGCTGTTTTTT.

This clone appeared once. V and J are TRBV28 and TRBJ1-1; no definite D call. Germline V gene sequence: CDR1 MDHEN, CDR2 SYDVKM. V was shortened by 6 bases and J by 1 base, with 12 bases between the two germline ends. The CDR3 extends over 14 amino acids. The CDR3 protein is CASSLTWENTEAFF. The DNA for the CDR3 is TGTGCCAGCAGCCTAACATGGGAGAACACTGAAGCTTTCTTT.

The CDR3 nucleotides are TGTGCCAGCAGCGGACAGGGGAGGGAGCAGTACTTC. It encodes CASSGQGREQYF. V gene TRBV27 combines with J gene TRBJ2-7; the match to TRBD1 covers 9 bases. The trim removed 6 bases at V and 7 bases at J, leaving 4 bases unmatched. CDR1 MNHEY and CDR2 SMNVEV come from the germline V gene (reference sequence). This CDR3 is built from 12 residues.

For the CDR3, the DNA is TGTGCCAGCAGCCTACCGGGACTCGTCAATGATGGGCAGTTCTTC. It specifies CASSLPGLVNDGQFF. The chain recombines TRBV28 with TRBJ2-1; the D gene is possibly TRBD2 (6 bases). V was cut by 6 bases and J by 12 bases, with 24 bases left in between. The CDR3 length is 15 residues. Germline V CDR1 and CDR2: MDHEN, SYDVKM.

The gene calls are TRBV18 and TRBJ1-5; D call uncertain. Germline lookup yields CDR1 KGHSH and CDR2 LQKENI. This CDR3 spans 14 amino acids. The V end was cut by 5 bases, the J end by 0 bases, with 8 bases between. CDR3 nucleotides: TGTGCCAGCTCAGCGGAAAATAGCAATCAGCCCCAGCATTTT. As protein: CASSAENSNQPQHF.

V is TRBV30 and J is TRBJ2-5, with a tentative D call TRBD2 (7 bases). Between the trimmed V and J ends, which lost 0 bases and 4 bases, there was a span of 12 bases. From germline, CDR1 is GTSNPN and CDR2 SVGIG (reference sequence). The CDR3 sequence is 14 residues long. The CDR3 nucleotides are TGTGCCTGGAGTGTAGGGGGGGTGGGAGAGACCCAGTACTTC. Its protein is CAWSVGGVGETQYF.

The chain is built from TRBV27 and TRBJ2-1; possibly TRBD2 for D (5 bases). This CDR3 contains 14 residues. Germline CDR1 is MNHEY and CDR2 is SMNVEV (reference sequence). The V and J ends lost 4 bases and 6 bases respectively, with 13 bases between them. The CDR3 DNA reads TGTGCCAGCAGTTGGACGGGAAGATTCAATGAGCAGTTCTTC. Its protein product is CASSWTGRFNEQFF.

The chain uses TRBV6-6 and TRBJ1-1, with 8 positions matching TRBD1. V lost 6 bases, J lost 1 base, and 7 bases stayed unmatched. This CDR3 has 15 residues. Germline V gene sequence: CDR1 MNHNY, CDR2 SVGAGI (reference sequence). In DNA, the CDR3 is TGTGCCAGCAGCTTCACAGGGGGGCCGAACACTGAAGCTTTCTTT. Translation: CASSFTGGPNTEAFF.

CDR3: CSVEEGIDTQYF. The CDR3 DNA reads as TGCAGCGTTGAGGAGGGTATTGATACGCAGTATTTT. The J gene is TRBJ2-3, the V gene TRBV29-1, with D possibly matching TRBD2 (6 bases). Germline V gene sequence: CDR1 SQVTM, CDR2 ANQGSEA. This CDR3 contains 12 residues. Trimming removed 3 bases at V and 6 bases at J, with 10 bases between.

Here the CDR3 reads CASTRDSQETQYF. The CDR3 DNA reads as TGTGCCAGTACCCGGGACAGCCAAGAGACCCAGTACTTC. The V and J genes are TRBV6-5 and TRBJ2-5; 7 nucleotides agree with TRBD1. This CDR3 region has 13 residues. V lost 9 bases, J lost 1 base, and 5 bases stayed unmatched. Per the germline V gene, CDR1 is MNHEY and CDR2 is SVGAGI.

The chain couples TRBV7-2 to TRBJ2-7, with TRBD2 as a possible D gene (6 bases). V shed 3 bases and J shed 2 bases, with 14 bases lying between them. CDR3 length equals 15 residues. Germline V CDR1 and CDR2: SGHTA, FQGNSA. CDR3 amino acids: CASSFQGLVAYEQYF. DNA for the CDR3: TGTGCCAGCAGCTTCCAGGGACTGGTCGCCTACGAGCAGTACTTC.